What follows describes a single T cell receptor beta chain. These data come from a study of blood T cell repertoires in COVID-19. Overall study: The United States, Italy and Spain were the sources of the acute and convalescent COVID-19 samples. T cells, B-cell-depleted T cells, or PBMCs supplied cDNA or gDNA.

Followed over time, Seattle patients had been enrolled while infection was active. Only in-frame clones appear in the TCRdb table, and some are missing; sequencing was by immunoSEQ multiplex PCR. The sample holds a few hundred thousand clones, around 86% seen once. Germline CDR1 SGHAT, CDR2 FQNNGV. This CDR3 has 14 amino acids. Trimming cost V 2 bases and J 1 base, with 9 bases left between them. The sequence was obtained from a woman between 65 and 79 years old with COVID-19, enrolled during active disease. The sequenced material came from peripheral blood. The genes are TRBV11-2 and TRBJ2-7, with D tentatively TRBD2 (5 bases). In DNA form, the CDR3 reads TGTGCCAGCAGCTTAATGGAGGCGTCCTACGAGCAGTACTTC. Translation: CASSLMEASYEQYF.